A single sample is the source of the 18 T cell receptor beta chains below, sequenced in a study of preoperative IRX-2 immunotherapy in early breast cancer. Libraries were prepared by immunoSEQ multiplex PCR; TCRdb keeps only in-frame clonotypes and omits some of them. The sample includes about 98,000 clones, more than 80% of them seen just once. Documented treatment: preoperative locoregional IRX-2 cytokine immunotherapy. Sample: tumor tissue, taken after IRX-2 immunotherapy. Receptors originate from a human donor with breast cancer.

The J gene is TRBJ1-4, the V gene TRBV5-1; possible D gene TRBD1, 6 bases. The germline CDR1 and CDR2 sequences are SGHRS and YFSETQ. The CDR3 has 17 residues. The ends were cut back, 0 bases at V and 1 base at J, with 13 bases in the middle. CDR3 sequence reads: CASSLVSGARTNEKLFF. In nucleotides, the CDR3 is TGCGCCAGCAGCTTGGTGTCGGGGGCGCGAACTAATGAAAAACTGTTTTTT.

The rearrangement links TRBV28 to TRBJ1-2; no firm D call. This CDR3 is 14 amino acids long. The V gene's germline CDR1 is MDHEN and CDR2 SYDVKM. V lost 0 bases and J lost 4, with 9 bases in between. CDR3 in amino acids: CASSLWGGPYGYTF. CDR3 DNA: TGTGCCAGCAGTTTATGGGGAGGCCCCTATGGCTACACCTTC.

The chain has TRBV6-8 and TRBJ2-7; D may be TRBD1 (6 bases). Trimming removed 6 bases from V and 3 bases from J, with 18 bases in between. Per germline, CDR1 MNHGY and CDR2 SAAAGT. The length of the CDR3 is 15 residues. The CDR3 DNA follows: TGTGCCAGCAGCGAACCCCGGGACACCGACTACGAGCAGTACTTC. This translates into CASSEPRDTDYEQYF.

The V and J genes are TRBV5-1 and TRBJ2-7; 8 bases fit TRBD2. The CDR3 is 15 amino acids. Germline CDR1 reads SGHRS; CDR2 reads YFSETQ. The ends lost 5 bases at V and 3 bases at J; junction bases unmatched: 10. This chain's CDR3 is CASRSSGGLYYEQYF. The CDR3 DNA sequence: TGCGCCAGCAGATCGAGCGGGGGCCTTTACTACGAGCAGTACTTC.

The chain recombines TRBV6-8 with TRBJ2-5; D is possibly TRBD2 (6 bases). The CDR3 has 14 residues. Between the trimmed V and J ends, which lost 10 bases and 3 bases, there was a span of 18 bases. Germline CDR1 is MNHGY and CDR2 is SAAAGT. CDR3 region: CAIRRELAEETQYF. The CDR3 DNA is TGTGCCATCAGGAGGGAACTAGCAGAAGAGACCCAGTACTTC.

The rearrangement uses TRBV19 and TRBJ1-4; 7 bases are shared with TRBD1. Germline V CDR1 and CDR2: LNHDA, SQIVND (reference sequence). The CDR3 contains 14 residues. V shed 2 bases, J shed 8 bases, and the junction held 5 bases outside the gene matches. The DNA of the CDR3 is TGTGCCAGTAGTATAACAGGGGAGGAGGAAAAACTGTTTTTT. Amino acid sequence: CASSITGEEEKLFF.

V gene TRBV7-6 combines with J gene TRBJ2-7, with D perhaps assigned TRBD1 or TRBD2 (5 bases each). From germline, CDR1 is SGHVS and CDR2 FNYEAQ. V lost 4 bases and J lost 12, with 25 bases in between. The CDR3 covers 15 residues. In nucleotides, the CDR3 is TGTGCCAGCAGCTCCTCGGCAGCCGGGGACGCTGGGAGGTACTTC. This encodes CASSSSAAGDAGRYF.

This sequence joins TRBV6-8 and TRBJ1-3; possibly TRBD1 for D (5 bases). This CDR3 contains 15 residues. CDR1 and CDR2 from the germline V gene are MNHGY and SAAAGT. V was pared by 6 bases and J by 0 bases, with 12 bases between. The CDR3 protein is CASSLGLSSGNTIYF. The CDR3 bases are TGTGCCAGCAGCCTGGGGCTATCCTCTGGAAACACCATATATTTT.

This sequence joins TRBV5-1 and TRBJ1-1, with TRBD1 matching over 8 bases. The J segment lost 0 bases and the V segment lost 3 bases, leaving 10 bases of the junction unmatched. Germline assignment: CDR1 SGHRS and CDR2 YFSETQ. CDR3 size: 17 residues. Written as DNA, the CDR3 is TGCGCCAGCAGCTCAGGGACAGGTAAGGCTATGAACACTGAAGCTTTCTTT. It is translated as CASSSGTGKAMNTEAFF.

This clone has a handful of counts. The chain joins TRBV11-3 to TRBJ1-2, with 10 bases that match TRBD1. This CDR3 region has 15 residues. The V and J ends lost 6 bases and 6 bases, in that order; junction bases with no gene match: 10. Germline CDR1 reads SGHNT; CDR2 reads YENEEA. The CDR3 loop is CASRRQGARKDGYTF. DNA of the CDR3: TGTGCCAGCAGAAGACAGGGGGCGCGAAAAGATGGCTACACCTTC.

The chain links TRBV14 to TRBJ1-3; D call uncertain. The V end was cut by 1 base, the J end by 0 bases, with 10 bases between. CDR3 length: 16 amino acids. CDR1 and CDR2 (germline): SGHDN, FVKESK. The CDR3 DNA reads as TGTGCCAGCAGCCAAGGGTCGTACCACTCTGGAAACACCATATATTTT. Its translation is CASSQGSYHSGNTIYF.

The CDR3 region has the DNA TGTGCCACCAGCAGAGCTCGACAGAGCAATCAGCCCCAGCATTTT. This sequence encodes CATSRARQSNQPQHF. The V gene is TRBV15, the J gene TRBJ1-5, with D possibly TRBD1 on 5 matching bases. V was clipped by 1 base and J by 1 base, with 8 bases between them. The CDR3 is 15 residues long. CDR1 LNHNV and CDR2 YYDKDF come from the germline V gene (reference sequence).

The chain employs TRBV30 and TRBJ1-1, with D perhaps TRBD1 (5 bases). The V gene lost 5 bases and the J gene lost 1 base, with 5 bases spanning the gap. This CDR3 contains 11 residues. Per the germline V gene, CDR1 is GTSNPN and CDR2 is SVGIG (reference sequence). The CDR3: CAWDRNTEAFF. In DNA, the CDR3 is TGTGCCTGGGACAGGAACACTGAAGCTTTCTTT.

The chain joins TRBV30 to TRBJ1-2, with D perhaps matching TRBD1 (5 bases). The CDR3 is made up of 13 amino acids. CDR1 is GTSNPN, CDR2 SVGIG, per germline (reference sequence). The ends were cut back, 2 bases at V and 5 bases at J, with 12 bases in the middle. The CDR3: CAWSRQEGYGYTF. DNA for the CDR3: TGTGCCTGGAGTCGGCAGGAGGGGTATGGCTACACCTTC.

V usage is TRBV11-3 and J usage is TRBJ2-2; D may match TRBD1 or TRBD2 (5 bases each). V lost 1 base, J lost 3 bases, and 18 bases lay in between. CDR1 is SGHNT and CDR2 is YENEEA in the germline V gene. The CDR3 has 18 residues. CDR3 in amino acids: CASSLGGRARVHTGELFF. CDR3 bases: TGTGCCAGCAGCTTAGGGGGCAGGGCGAGGGTCCACACCGGGGAGCTGTTTTTT.

The chain couples TRBV28 to TRBJ1-1; perhaps TRBD1 as D (5 bases). V was cut by 7 bases and J by 7 bases, with 22 bases left in between. Per the germline V gene, CDR1 is MDHEN and CDR2 is SYDVKM. The CDR3 is made up of 15 amino acids. The CDR3, as DNA: TGTGCCAGCATCCGCCGTTCCGCGGGGCTACTTGAAGCTTTCTTT. Its translation is CASIRRSAGLLEAFF.

Only one count was recorded for this clone. V is TRBV28 and J is TRBJ2-7; D may match TRBD1 or TRBD2 (5 bases each). From germline, CDR1 is MDHEN and CDR2 SYDVKM. The CDR3 totals 17 residues. Between the trimmed V and J ends, which lost 8 bases and 3 bases, there was a span of 26 bases. CDR3 coding DNA: TGTGCCAGCCTCGGGGCGGAATATCAGAGTGTGAACTACGAGCAGTACTTC. Its translation: CASLGAEYQSVNYEQYF.

The chain joins TRBV30 to TRBJ2-7; 8 bases fit TRBD1. CDR1 is GTSNPN, CDR2 SVGIG, per germline (reference sequence). Trimming cost V 6 bases and J 0 bases; bases outside gene matches: 7. The CDR3 is made up of 14 amino acids. CDR3 DNA sequence: TGTGCCTGCATTACAGGGGGTCCCTCCTACGAGCAGTACTTC. Its protein is CACITGGPSYEQYF.